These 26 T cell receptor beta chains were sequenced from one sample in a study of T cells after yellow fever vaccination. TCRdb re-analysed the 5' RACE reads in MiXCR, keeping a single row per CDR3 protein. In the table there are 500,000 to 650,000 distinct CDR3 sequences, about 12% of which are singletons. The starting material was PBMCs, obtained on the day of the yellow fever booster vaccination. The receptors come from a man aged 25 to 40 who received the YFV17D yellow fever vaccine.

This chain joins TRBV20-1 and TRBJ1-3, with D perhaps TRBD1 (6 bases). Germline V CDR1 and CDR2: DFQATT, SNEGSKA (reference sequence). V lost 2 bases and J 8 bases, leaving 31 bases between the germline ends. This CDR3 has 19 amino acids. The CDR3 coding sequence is TGCAGTGCTAGAAATTCGAACAGGGACAACTTTTCCCTGGGGGACACCATATATTTT. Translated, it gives CSARNSNRDNFSLGDTIYF.

The CDR3 region has the DNA TGCAGTGCCTCGGGGGGGAGGGATTACGAGCAGTACTTC. Protein sequence: CSASGGRDYEQYF. V and J are TRBV20-1 and TRBJ2-7, with 8 bases that match TRBD2. The length of the CDR3 is 13 residues. Germline loops: CDR1 DFQATT, CDR2 SNEGSKA (reference sequence). V was clipped by 6 bases and J by 4 bases; unmatched bases: 8.

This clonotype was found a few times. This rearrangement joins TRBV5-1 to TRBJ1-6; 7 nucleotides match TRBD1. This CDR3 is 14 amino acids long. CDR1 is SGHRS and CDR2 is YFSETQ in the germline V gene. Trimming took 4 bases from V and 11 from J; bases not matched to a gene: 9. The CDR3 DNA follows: TGCGCCAGCAGCCCTAAGACAGGGTTTGCACCCCTCCACTTT. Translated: CASSPKTGFAPLHF.

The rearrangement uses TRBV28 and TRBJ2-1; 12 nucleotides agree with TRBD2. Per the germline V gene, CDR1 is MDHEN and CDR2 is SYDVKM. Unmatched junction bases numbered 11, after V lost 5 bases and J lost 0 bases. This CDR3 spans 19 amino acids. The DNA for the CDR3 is TGTGCCAGCAGTCTAGGACTAGCGGGAAGAGATAGCTCCTACAATGAGCAGTTCTTC. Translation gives CASSLGLAGRDSSYNEQFF. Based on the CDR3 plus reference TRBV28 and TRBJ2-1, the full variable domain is DVKVTQSSRYLVKRTGEKVFLECVQDMDHENMFWYRQDPGLGLRLIYFSYDVKMKEKGDIPEGYSVSREKKERFSLILESASTNQTSMYLCASSLGLAGRDSSYNEQFFGPGTRLTVL.

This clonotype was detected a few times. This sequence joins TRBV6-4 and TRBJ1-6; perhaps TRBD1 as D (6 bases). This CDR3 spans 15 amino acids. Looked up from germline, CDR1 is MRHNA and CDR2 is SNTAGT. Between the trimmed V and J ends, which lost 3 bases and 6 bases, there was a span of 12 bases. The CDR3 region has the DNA TGTGCCAGCAGTGAGTCTTGGGACACTAATTCACCCCTCCACTTT. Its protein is CASSESWDTNSPLHF.

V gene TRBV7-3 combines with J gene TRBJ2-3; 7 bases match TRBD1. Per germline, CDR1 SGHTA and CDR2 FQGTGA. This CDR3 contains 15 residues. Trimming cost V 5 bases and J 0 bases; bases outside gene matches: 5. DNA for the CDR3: TGTGCCAGCAGCCGTTCGGACAGGAGCACAGATACGCAGTATTTT. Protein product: CASSRSDRSTDTQYF.

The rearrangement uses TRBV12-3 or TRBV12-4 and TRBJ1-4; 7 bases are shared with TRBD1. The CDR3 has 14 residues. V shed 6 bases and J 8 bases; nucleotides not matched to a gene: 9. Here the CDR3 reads CASRYRDSSEKLFF. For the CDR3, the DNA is TGTGCCAGCAGGTACCGGGACAGCTCCGAAAAACTGTTTTTT.

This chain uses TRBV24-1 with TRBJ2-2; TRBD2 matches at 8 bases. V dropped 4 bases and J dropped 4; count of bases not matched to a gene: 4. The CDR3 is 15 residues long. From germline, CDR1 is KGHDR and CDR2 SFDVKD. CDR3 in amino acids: CATSEDSGGTGELFF. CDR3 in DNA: TGTGCCACCAGTGAGGACAGCGGGGGCACCGGGGAGCTGTTTTTT.

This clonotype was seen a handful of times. CDR3 protein: CASSLALARGGELFF. CDR3 DNA: TGCGCCAGCAGCTTGGCCCTAGCAAGAGGTGGGGAGCTGTTTTTT. The chain is built from TRBV5-1 and TRBJ2-2, with D possibly matching TRBD2 (5 bases). Germline CDR1 is SGHRS and CDR2 is YFSETQ. Trimming took off 0 bases at V and 8 bases at J, with 14 bases between the two ends. The CDR3 spans 15 residues.

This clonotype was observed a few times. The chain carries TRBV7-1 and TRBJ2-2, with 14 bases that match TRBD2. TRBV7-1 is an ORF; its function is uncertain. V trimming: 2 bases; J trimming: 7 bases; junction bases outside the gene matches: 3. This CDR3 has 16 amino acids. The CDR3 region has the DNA TGTGCCAGCAGCTCAAGGGGACTAGCGGGAGACGGGGAGCTGTTTTTT. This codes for CASSSRGLAGDGELFF.

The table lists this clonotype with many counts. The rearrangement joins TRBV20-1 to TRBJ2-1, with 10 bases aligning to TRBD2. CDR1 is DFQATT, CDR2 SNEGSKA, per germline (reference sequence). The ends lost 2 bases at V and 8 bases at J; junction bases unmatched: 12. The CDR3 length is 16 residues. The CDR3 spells CSARTLAGAPLHEQFF. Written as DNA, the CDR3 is TGCAGTGCTAGAACGCTAGCGGGAGCGCCGTTACATGAGCAGTTCTTC.

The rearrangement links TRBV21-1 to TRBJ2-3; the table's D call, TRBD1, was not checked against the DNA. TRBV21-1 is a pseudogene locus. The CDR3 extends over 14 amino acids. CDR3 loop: CASGRDKLTDTQYF. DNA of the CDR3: TGTGCCAGCGGAAGGGACAAACTCACAGATACGCAGTATTTT.

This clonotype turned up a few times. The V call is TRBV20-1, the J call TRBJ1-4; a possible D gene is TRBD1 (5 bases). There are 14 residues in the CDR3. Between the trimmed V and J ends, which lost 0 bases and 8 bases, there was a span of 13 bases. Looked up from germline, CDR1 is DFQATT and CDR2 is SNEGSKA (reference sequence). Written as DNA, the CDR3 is TGCAGTGCTAGAGACGGACAAGGCGGAGAAAAACTGTTTTTT. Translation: CSARDGQGGEKLFF.

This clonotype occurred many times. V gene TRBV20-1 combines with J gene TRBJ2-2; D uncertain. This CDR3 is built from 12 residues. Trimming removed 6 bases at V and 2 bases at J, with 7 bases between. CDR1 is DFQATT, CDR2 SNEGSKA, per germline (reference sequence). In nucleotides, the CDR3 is TGCAGTGCAGGACGCAACACCGGGGAGCTGTTTTTT. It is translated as CSAGRNTGELFF.

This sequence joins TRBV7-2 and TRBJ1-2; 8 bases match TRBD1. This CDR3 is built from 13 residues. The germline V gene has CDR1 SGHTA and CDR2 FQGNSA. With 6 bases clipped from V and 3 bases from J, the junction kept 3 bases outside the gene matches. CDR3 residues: CASRTQGDYGYTF. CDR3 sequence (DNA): TGTGCCAGCAGAACACAGGGGGACTATGGCTACACCTTC.

This CDR3 is CSASGGRGSSGRLSSYEQYF. DNA for the CDR3: TGCAGTGCTAGCGGAGGTCGGGGGTCTAGCGGGAGGCTCAGCTCCTACGAGCAGTACTTC. The rearrangement links TRBV20-1 to TRBJ2-7; 11 nucleotides match TRBD2. Germline-derived CDR1 and CDR2 are DFQATT and SNEGSKA (reference sequence). CDR3 length: 20 residues. The trim removed 3 bases at V and 0 bases at J, leaving 19 bases unmatched.

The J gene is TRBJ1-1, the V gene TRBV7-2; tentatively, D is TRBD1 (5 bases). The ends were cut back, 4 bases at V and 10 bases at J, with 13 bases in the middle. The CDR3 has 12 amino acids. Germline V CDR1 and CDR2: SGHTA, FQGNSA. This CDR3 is CASSSFPGLAFF. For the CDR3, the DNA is TGTGCCAGCAGCTCCTTCCCAGGGTTAGCTTTCTTT.

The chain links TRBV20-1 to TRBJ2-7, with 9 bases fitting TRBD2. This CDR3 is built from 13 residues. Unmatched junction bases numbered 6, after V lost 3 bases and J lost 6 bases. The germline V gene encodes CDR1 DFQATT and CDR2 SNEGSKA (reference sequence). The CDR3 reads CSASVLAGTEQYF. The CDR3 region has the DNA TGCAGTGCTAGCGTGCTAGCGGGAACCGAGCAGTACTTC.

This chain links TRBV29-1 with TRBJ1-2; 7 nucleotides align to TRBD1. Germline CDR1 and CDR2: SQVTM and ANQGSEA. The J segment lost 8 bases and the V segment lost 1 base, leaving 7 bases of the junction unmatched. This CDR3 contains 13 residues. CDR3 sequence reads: CSVEGQGFNGYTF. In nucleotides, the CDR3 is TGCAGCGTTGAAGGACAGGGCTTCAACGGCTACACCTTC.

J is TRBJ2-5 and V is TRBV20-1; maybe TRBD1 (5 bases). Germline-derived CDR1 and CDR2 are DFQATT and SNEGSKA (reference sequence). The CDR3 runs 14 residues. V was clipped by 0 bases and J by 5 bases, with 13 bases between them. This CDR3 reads CSARDTTGVETQYF. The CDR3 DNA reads TGCAGTGCTAGAGATACTACAGGAGTTGAGACCCAGTACTTC.

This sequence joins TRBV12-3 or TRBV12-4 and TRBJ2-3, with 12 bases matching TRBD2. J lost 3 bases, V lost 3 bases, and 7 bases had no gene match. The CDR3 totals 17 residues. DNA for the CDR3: TGTGCCAGCAGTTTCCGGAGACTAGCGGGAGTTACAGATACGCAGTATTTT. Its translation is CASSFRRLAGVTDTQYF.

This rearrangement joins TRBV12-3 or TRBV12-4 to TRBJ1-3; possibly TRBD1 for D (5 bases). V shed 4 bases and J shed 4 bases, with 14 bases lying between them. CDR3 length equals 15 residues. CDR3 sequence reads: CASSWDLEAGNTIYF. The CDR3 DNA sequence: TGTGCCAGCAGTTGGGACCTCGAGGCGGGAAACACCATATATTTT.

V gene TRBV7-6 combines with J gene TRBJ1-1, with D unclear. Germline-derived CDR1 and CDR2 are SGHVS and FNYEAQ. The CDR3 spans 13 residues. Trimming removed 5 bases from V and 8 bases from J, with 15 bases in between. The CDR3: CASSPRAAGEAFF. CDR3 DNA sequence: TGTGCCAGCAGCCCCCGGGCAGCGGGGGAAGCTTTCTTT.

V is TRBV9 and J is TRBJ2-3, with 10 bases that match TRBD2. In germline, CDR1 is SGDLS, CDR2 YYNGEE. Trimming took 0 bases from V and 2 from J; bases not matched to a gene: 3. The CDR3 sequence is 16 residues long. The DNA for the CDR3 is TGTGCCAGCAGCGTAGATAGCGGGAGGACCACAGATACGCAGTATTTT. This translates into CASSVDSGRTTDTQYF.

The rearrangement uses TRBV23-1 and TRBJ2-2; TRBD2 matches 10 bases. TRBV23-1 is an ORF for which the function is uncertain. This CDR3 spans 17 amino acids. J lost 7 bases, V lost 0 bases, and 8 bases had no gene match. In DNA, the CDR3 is TGCGCCAGCAGTCAATCGCCTAGCGGGAGACTCGACGGGGAGCTGTTTTTT. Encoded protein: CASSQSPSGRLDGELFF.

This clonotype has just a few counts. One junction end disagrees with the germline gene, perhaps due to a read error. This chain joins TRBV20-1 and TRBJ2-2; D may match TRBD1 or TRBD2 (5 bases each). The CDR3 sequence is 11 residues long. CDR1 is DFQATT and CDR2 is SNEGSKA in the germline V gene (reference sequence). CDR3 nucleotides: TGTCGGGGCGCGAACACCGGGGAGCTGTTTTTT. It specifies CRGANTGELFF.